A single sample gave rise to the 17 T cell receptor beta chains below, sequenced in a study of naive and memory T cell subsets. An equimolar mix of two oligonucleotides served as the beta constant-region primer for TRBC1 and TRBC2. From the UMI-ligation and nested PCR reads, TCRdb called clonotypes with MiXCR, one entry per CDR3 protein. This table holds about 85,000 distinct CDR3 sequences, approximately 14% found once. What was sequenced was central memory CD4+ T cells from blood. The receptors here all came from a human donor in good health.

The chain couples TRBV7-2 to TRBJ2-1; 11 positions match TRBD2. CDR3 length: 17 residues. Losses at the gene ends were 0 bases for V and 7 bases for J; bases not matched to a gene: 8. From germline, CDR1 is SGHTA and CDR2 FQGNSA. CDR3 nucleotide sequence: TGTGCCAGCAGCTTAGCGGTGTTAGCGGGAGGGACTAATGAGCAGTTCTTC. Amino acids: CASSLAVLAGGTNEQFF.

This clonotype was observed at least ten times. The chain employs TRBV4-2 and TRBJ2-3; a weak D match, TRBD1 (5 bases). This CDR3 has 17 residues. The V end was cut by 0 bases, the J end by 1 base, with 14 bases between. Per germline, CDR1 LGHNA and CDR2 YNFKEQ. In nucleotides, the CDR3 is TGTGCCAGCAGCCAAGACTCTACTGGCAGGGGCACAGATACGCAGTATTTT. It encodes CASSQDSTGRGTDTQYF.

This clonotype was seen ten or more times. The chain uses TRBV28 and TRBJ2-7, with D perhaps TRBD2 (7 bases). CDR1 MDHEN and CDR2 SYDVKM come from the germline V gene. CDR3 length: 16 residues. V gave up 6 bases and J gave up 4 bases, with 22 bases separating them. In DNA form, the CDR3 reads TGTGCCAGCAGCTACGCGTATGGGGGGGCGAGGTACGAGCAGTACTTC. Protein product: CASSYAYGGARYEQYF. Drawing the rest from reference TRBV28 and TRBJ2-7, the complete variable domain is DVKVTQSSRYLVKRTGEKVFLECVQDMDHENMFWYRQDPGLGLRLIYFSYDVKMKEKGDIPEGYSVSREKKERFSLILESASTNQTSMYLCASSYAYGGARYEQYFGPGTRLTVT.

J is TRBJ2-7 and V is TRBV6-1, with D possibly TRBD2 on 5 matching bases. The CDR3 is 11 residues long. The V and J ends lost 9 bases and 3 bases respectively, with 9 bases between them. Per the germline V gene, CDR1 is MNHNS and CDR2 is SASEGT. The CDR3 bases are TGTGCCAGTCGCGGGCGCTACGAGCAGTACTTC. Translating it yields CASRGRYEQYF.

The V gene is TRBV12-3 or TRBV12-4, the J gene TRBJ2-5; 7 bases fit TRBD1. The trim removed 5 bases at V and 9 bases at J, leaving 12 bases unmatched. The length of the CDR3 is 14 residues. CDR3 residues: CASSLDRVRYAQYF. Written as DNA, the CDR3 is TGTGCCAGCAGTCTAGACAGGGTGCGGTACGCCCAGTACTTC.

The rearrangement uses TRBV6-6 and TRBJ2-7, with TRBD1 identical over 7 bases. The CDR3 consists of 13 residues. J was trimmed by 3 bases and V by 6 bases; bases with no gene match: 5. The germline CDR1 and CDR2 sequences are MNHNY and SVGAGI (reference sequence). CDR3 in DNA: TGTGCCAGCAGCCGGGACAGCCTCTACGAGCAGTACTTC. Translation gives CASSRDSLYEQYF.

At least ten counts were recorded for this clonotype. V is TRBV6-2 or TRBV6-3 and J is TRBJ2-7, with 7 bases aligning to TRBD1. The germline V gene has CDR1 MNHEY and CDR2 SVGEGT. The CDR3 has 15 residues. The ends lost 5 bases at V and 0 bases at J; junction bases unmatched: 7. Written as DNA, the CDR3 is TGTGCCAGCAGTAGGTCGGACAGGTCCTCCTACGAGCAGTACTTC. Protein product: CASSRSDRSSYEQYF.

The chain's CDR3 is CAISDSSGRYNEQFF. CDR3 bases: TGTGCCATCAGTGATTCTAGCGGGAGGTACAATGAGCAGTTCTTC. The chain recombines TRBV10-3 with TRBJ2-1; 11 positions agree with TRBD2. Trimming removed 3 bases from V and 4 bases from J; junction bases left unmatched: 2. There are 15 residues in the CDR3. Germline V gene lookup returns CDR1 ENHRY and CDR2 SYGVKD.

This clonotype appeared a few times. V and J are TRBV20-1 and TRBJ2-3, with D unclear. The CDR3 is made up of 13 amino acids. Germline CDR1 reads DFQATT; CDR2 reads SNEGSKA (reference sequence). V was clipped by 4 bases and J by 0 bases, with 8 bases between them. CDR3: CSAMESSTDTQYF. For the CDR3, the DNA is TGCAGTGCTATGGAATCTAGCACAGATACGCAGTATTTT.

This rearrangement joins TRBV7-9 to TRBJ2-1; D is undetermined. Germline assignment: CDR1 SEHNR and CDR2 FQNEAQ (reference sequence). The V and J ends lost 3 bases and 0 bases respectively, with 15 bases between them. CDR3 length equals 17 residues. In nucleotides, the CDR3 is TGTGCCAGCAGCTTGTGGTTAGGCCTTAGCTCCTACAATGAGCAGTTCTTC. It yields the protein CASSLWLGLSSYNEQFF.

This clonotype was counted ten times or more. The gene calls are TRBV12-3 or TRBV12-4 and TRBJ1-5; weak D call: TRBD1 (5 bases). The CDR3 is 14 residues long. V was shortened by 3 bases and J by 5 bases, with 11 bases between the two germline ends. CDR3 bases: TGTGCCAGCAGTTTGGGGGGAGTGCATCAGCCCCAGCATTTT. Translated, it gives CASSLGGVHQPQHF.

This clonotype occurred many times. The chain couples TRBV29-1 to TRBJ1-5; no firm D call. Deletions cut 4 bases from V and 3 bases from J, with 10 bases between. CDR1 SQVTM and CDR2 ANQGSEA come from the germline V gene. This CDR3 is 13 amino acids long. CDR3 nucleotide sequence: TGCAGCGTTGGTAGCACGGCCAATCAGCCCCAGCATTTT. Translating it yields CSVGSTANQPQHF.

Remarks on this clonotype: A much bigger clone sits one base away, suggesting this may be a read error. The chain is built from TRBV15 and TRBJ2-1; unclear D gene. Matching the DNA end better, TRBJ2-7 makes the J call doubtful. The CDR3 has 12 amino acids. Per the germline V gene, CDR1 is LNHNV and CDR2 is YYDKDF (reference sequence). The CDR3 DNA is TGTGCCACCAGCAGAGATTCGTACGAGCAGTACTTC. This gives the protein CATSRDSYEQYF.

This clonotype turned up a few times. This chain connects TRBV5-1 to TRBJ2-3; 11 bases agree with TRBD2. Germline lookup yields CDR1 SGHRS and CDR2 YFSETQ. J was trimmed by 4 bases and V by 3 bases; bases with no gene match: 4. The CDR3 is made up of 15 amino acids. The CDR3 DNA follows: TGCGCCAGCAGCTCTAGCGGGAGGACGGCAGATACGCAGTATTTT. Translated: CASSSSGRTADTQYF.

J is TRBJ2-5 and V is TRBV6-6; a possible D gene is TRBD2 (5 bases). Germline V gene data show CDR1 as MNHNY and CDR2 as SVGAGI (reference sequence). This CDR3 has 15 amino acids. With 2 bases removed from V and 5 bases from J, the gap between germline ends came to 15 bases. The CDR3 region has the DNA TGTGCCAGCAGTTACCCCCGTGGTGGGGAGGAGACCCAGTACTTC. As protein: CASSYPRGGEETQYF.

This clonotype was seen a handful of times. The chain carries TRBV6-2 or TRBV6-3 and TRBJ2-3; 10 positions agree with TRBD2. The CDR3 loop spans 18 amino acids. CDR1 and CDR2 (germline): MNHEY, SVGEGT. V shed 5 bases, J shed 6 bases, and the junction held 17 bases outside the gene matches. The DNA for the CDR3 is TGTGCCAGCAGTACAGCGGGGGCTAGCGGGAGATGTCTTGATACGCAGTATTTT. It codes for CASSTAGASGRCLDTQYF.

The CDR3 coding sequence is TGTGCCAGCAGCCTTGGCGGGGGTAGTTCACCCCTCCACTTT. Amino acid sequence: CASSLGGGSSPLHF. The chain is built from TRBV28 and TRBJ1-6; D is possibly TRBD1 (5 bases). This CDR3 is 14 amino acids long. The V gene's germline CDR1 is MDHEN and CDR2 SYDVKM. V lost 6 bases, J lost 9 bases, and 15 bases lay in between.